This TCR beta chain was recorded in a study of blood T cell repertoires in COVID-19. The data were produced by immunoSEQ multiplex PCR, yet TCRdb's version contains in-frame clones alone and is incomplete. The repertoire has over 200,000 clones, around nine tenths of them found once; the top ten carry just under 9%. This CDR3 comprises 15 residues. Germline CDR1 and CDR2: SEHNR and FQNEAQ (reference sequence). J lost 4 bases, V lost 0 bases, and 5 bases had no gene match. Participant ages covered roughly 18 to 89 years across around 22 US areas. Sequencing was done on a sample of PBMCs or T cells enriched from blood (not recorded which). The TCR sequence derives from a man aged 35 to 55 who had recovered from COVID-19. V and J are TRBV7-9 and TRBJ2-7; 8 positions agree with TRBD1. The DNA for the CDR3 is TGTGCCAGCAGCTTAGCCGACGGGACAGGTTACGAGCAGTACTTC. Residues: CASSLADGTGYEQYF.